The 31 T cell receptor beta chains presented below share a single source sample, sequenced in a study of regulatory T cells in long-lasting Graves disease. Time point meaning: persistent/refractory GD, antithyroid drugs over 5 years with positive TRAb. With RNA extracted from PBMCs as input, the TCR library was made. CDR3-region Arm-PCR and iRepertoire HTBI primers produced the TCR beta libraries. TCRdb independently ran MiXCR on the multiplex PCR reads; one entry per CDR3 protein. The sample records fewer than 450,000 distinct CDR3 sequences, roughly a quarter being singletons. Sequenced material: peripheral blood mononuclear cells (PBMCs), taken when the disease was refractory, from a patient treated with antithyroid drugs. The receptors were sampled from a female donor with Graves disease.

The rearrangement links TRBV29-1 to TRBJ2-7; D possibly matches TRBD1 or TRBD2 (5 bases each). Trimming pared 6 bases from V and 2 bases from J, leaving 20 bases between. Germline CDR1 SQVTM, CDR2 ANQGSEA. This CDR3 has 15 residues. Written as DNA, the CDR3 is TGCAGCGTGGCCCCAACCGGGACGGCTACCTACGAGCAGTACTTC. As protein: CSVAPTGTATYEQYF.

Points on this clonotype: Since a much larger clone is just one base distant, this may be a read error. This chain connects TRBV20-1 to TRBJ1-2, with a possible D match to TRBD1 (5 bases). Germline CDR1 DFQATT, CDR2 SNEGSKA (reference sequence). This CDR3 has 16 residues. CDR3 nucleotide sequence: TGCAGTGCTAGCAAGGAGGACGACAGTATCTACTATGGCTACGCCTTC. Amino acid sequence: CSASKEDDSIYYGYAF.

This clonotype was observed a single time. The rearrangement joins TRBV6-4 to TRBJ2-1, with TRBD2 matching 8 bases. This CDR3 comprises 15 residues. In germline, CDR1 is MRHNA, CDR2 SNTAGT. V shed 2 bases, J shed 6 bases, and the junction held 6 bases outside the gene matches. CDR3 loop: CASSDSSGAFNEQFF. CDR3 DNA sequence: TGTGCCAGCAGTGACAGTAGCGGGGCCTTCAATGAGCAGTTCTTC.

This clonotype was counted a few times. This sequence joins TRBV2 and TRBJ2-7; 11 nucleotides match TRBD2. Germline loops: CDR1 SNHLY, CDR2 FYNNEI. Trimming removed 9 bases from V and 1 base from J; junction bases left unmatched: 8. The CDR3 totals 15 residues. The CDR3 loop reads CASREVAGGSYEQYF. CDR3 nucleotides: TGTGCCAGTCGCGAAGTAGCGGGAGGGTCCTACGAGCAGTACTTC.

The chain has TRBV14 and TRBJ2-7; D might be TRBD1 or TRBD2, each matching 5 bases. This CDR3 comprises 16 residues. V was pared by 1 base and J by 1 base, with 14 bases between. CDR1 SGHDN and CDR2 FVKESK come from the germline V gene. The CDR3 DNA is TGTGCCAGCAGCCAAGTTATCTGGGGGAGTTCCTACGAGCAGTACTTC. This encodes CASSQVIWGSSYEQYF.

The chain couples TRBV29-1 to TRBJ1-1; no firm D call. This CDR3 has 11 amino acids. V lost 3 bases to trimming and J lost 3 bases, with 5 bases between them. Germline CDR1 is SQVTM and CDR2 is ANQGSEA. CDR3 sequence: CSVDRYTEAFF. As DNA, the CDR3 is TGCAGCGTTGACCGTTACACTGAAGCTTTCTTT.

This clonotype was counted only a few times. The V and J genes are TRBV13 and TRBJ1-5, with D unresolved. V lost 8 bases and J lost 5, with 10 bases in between. This CDR3 is 12 amino acids long. Germline assignment: CDR1 PRHDT and CDR2 FYEKMQ (reference sequence). The CDR3 protein is CASGRRDQPQHF. For the CDR3, the DNA is TGTGCCAGCGGACGCCGGGATCAGCCCCAGCATTTT.

V usage is TRBV29-1 and J usage is TRBJ1-1; weak D call: TRBD1 (5 bases). CDR3 length: 13 amino acids. V shed 5 bases and J shed 10 bases, with 20 bases lying between them. The germline V gene encodes CDR1 SQVTM and CDR2 ANQGSEA. CDR3 sequence reads: CSVTGTDYGGAFF. In nucleotides, the CDR3 is TGCAGCGTTACCGGGACGGACTACGGGGGAGCTTTCTTT.

There are a few counts of this clonotype. Since a much larger clone is just one base distant, this may be a read error. This sequence joins TRBV6-2 or TRBV6-3 and TRBJ1-2; D not resolved. This CDR3 is 15 amino acids long. V lost 4 bases to trimming and J lost 2 bases, with 14 bases between them. CDR1 and CDR2 (germline): MNHEY, SVGEGT. CDR3 loop: CASSLQTRRNYGYTF. The CDR3 coding sequence is TGTGCCAGCAGTTTACAGACAAGGAGAAACTATGGCTACACCTTC.

Only a few counts were recorded for this clonotype. This chain joins TRBV6-6 and TRBJ1-6; D unclear. CDR1 is MNHNY and CDR2 is SVGAGI in the germline V gene (reference sequence). The V end was cut by 0 bases, the J end by 9 bases, with 12 bases between. CDR3 length: 15 amino acids. The CDR3 nucleotides are TGTGCCAGCAGTTACTCGCAACTGTGGAGTTCACCCCTCCACTTT. It is translated as CASSYSQLWSSPLHF.

This clonotype came up a few times. A much more abundant neighbour one base away suggests this may be a read error. The V and J genes are TRBV28 and TRBJ2-7; D unclear. There are 15 residues in the CDR3. Trimming shortened V by 11 bases and J by 2 bases, and 22 bases separated the two germline ends. The germline gives CDR1 MDHEN, CDR2 SYDVKM. CDR3 region: CAGNFGTTRTYEQYF. In DNA, the CDR3 is TGTGCCGGCAATTTCGGAACAACGCGCACCTACGAGCAGTACTTC.

This clonotype was seen at least ten times. V usage is TRBV7-8 and J usage is TRBJ2-5; D might be TRBD1 (6 bases). The germline gives CDR1 SGHVS, CDR2 FQNEAQ. The CDR3 has 14 residues. V lost 5 bases and J lost 0, with 10 bases in between. CDR3 sequence reads: CASSPGQHQETQYF. In DNA form, the CDR3 reads TGTGCCAGCAGCCCAGGACAGCACCAAGAGACCCAGTACTTC.

In this sample, this clonotype turned up a few times. The rearrangement links TRBV4-3 to TRBJ2-5; possibly TRBD1 for D (6 bases). V lost 6 bases and J 3 bases, leaving 17 bases between the germline ends. This CDR3 is built from 15 residues. Germline CDR1 and CDR2: LGHNA and YSLEER. The CDR3 protein is CASRRTARAEETQYF. The DNA of the CDR3 is TGCGCCAGCAGAAGGACAGCGAGAGCCGAAGAGACCCAGTACTTC.

This clonotype was recorded many times. J is TRBJ1-2 and V is TRBV28; D is undetermined. This CDR3 contains 15 residues. Trimming stripped 4 bases from V and 4 bases from J, with 16 bases between. Per the germline V gene, CDR1 is MDHEN and CDR2 is SYDVKM. CDR3 sequence: CASSSPWTISYGYTF. Here the CDR3 DNA reads TGTGCCAGCAGTTCCCCCTGGACTATTAGCTATGGCTACACCTTC.

V gene TRBV5-1 combines with J gene TRBJ2-4; perhaps D is TRBD1 or TRBD2 (7 bases each). Germline assignment: CDR1 SGHRS and CDR2 YFSETQ. The ends were cut back, 4 bases at V and 1 base at J, with 15 bases in the middle. This CDR3 is built from 16 residues. CDR3 protein: CASSTRGGQAKNIQYF. The CDR3 DNA reads as TGCGCCAGCAGCACCAGGGGGGGGCAGGCCAAAAACATTCAGTACTTC. Full variable domain (outside the CDR3, taken from reference TRBV5-1 and TRBJ2-4): KAGVTQTPRYLIKTRGQQVTLSCSPISGHRSVSWYQQTPGQGLQFLFEYFSETQRNKGNFPGRFSGRQFSNSRSEMNVSTLELGDSALYLCASSTRGGQAKNIQYFGAGTRLSVL.

J is TRBJ2-6 and V is TRBV7-8, with TRBD2 as a possible D gene (5 bases). V was shortened by 10 bases and J by 3 bases, with 10 bases between the two germline ends. Germline lookup yields CDR1 SGHVS and CDR2 FQNEAQ. The CDR3 is made up of 13 amino acids. The CDR3, as DNA: TGTGCCAATAGCGATCGTGGGGCCAACGTCCTGACTTTC. It translates to CANSDRGANVLTF.

This clonotype has a count of ten or more. The V call is TRBV7-9, the J call TRBJ2-5; 8 bases are a match to TRBD1. The CDR3 spans 16 residues. The germline gives CDR1 SEHNR, CDR2 FQNEAQ (reference sequence). J gave up 5 bases and V 4 bases, and 12 bases lay outside the gene matches. The CDR3 DNA reads TGTGCCAGCAGCTATGGGACAGGTGCCCTCGGGGAGACCCAGTACTTC. Protein product: CASSYGTGALGETQYF.

The chain uses TRBV7-2 and TRBJ1-1, with D unresolved. Germline lookup yields CDR1 SGHTA and CDR2 FQGNSA. The ends were cut back, 5 bases at V and 5 bases at J, with 15 bases in the middle. The CDR3 runs to 14 residues. DNA for the CDR3: TGTGCCAGCAGCCCACCAGGAGGGTGGACTGAAGCTTTCTTT. It is translated as CASSPPGGWTEAFF.

This clonotype was seen more than once but under ten times. The chain is built from TRBV7-2 and TRBJ1-1; D ambiguous. The CDR3 contains 13 residues. The V end was cut by 5 bases, the J end by 10 bases, with 17 bases between. Germline CDR1 SGHTA, CDR2 FQGNSA. This CDR3 is CASSPRVRERAFF. CDR3 DNA: TGTGCCAGCAGCCCTAGAGTACGAGAGAGAGCTTTCTTT.

This clonotype has more than one count but fewer than ten. V is TRBV4-2 and J is TRBJ2-5; possibly TRBD2 for D (6 bases). The V end was cut by 0 bases, the J end by 4 bases, with 18 bases between. The CDR3 length is 17 residues. The germline V gene encodes CDR1 LGHNA and CDR2 YNFKEQ. The CDR3 DNA reads TGTGCCAGCAGCCAAGAGGGGGGATCCGGGAGAGCAGAGACCCAGTACTTC. Protein product: CASSQEGGSGRAETQYF.

V gene TRBV20-1 combines with J gene TRBJ2-5; 7 nucleotides match TRBD2. This CDR3 is 14 amino acids long. Germline values: CDR1 DFQATT, CDR2 SNEGSKA (reference sequence). V was pared by 3 bases and J by 5 bases, with 9 bases of the junction left unmatched. The CDR3, as DNA: TGCAGTGCTAGTCCCCTAGCGGAAGGGGAGACCCAGTACTTC. It encodes CSASPLAEGETQYF.

A note on this clonotype: Germline and junction disagree at one end, which may indicate a read error. The chain combines TRBV28 with TRBJ2-2; possible D gene TRBD2, 5 bases. Germline CDR1 reads MDHEN; CDR2 reads SYDVKM. CDR3 length: 10 residues. CDR3 loop: CASSPGELVF. The CDR3 bases are TGTGCCAGCAGCCCCGGGGAGCTGGTTTTT.

Comments on this clonotype: A much larger clone is a single base away; this may be a read error. The genes are TRBV30 and TRBJ2-5; D uncertain. The germline V gene has CDR1 GTSNPN and CDR2 SVGIG (reference sequence). This CDR3 region has 10 residues. The V gene lost 0 bases and the J gene lost 5 bases, with 1 base spanning the gap. The DNA of the CDR3 is TGTGCCTGGAGTGTGGAGACCCAGTACTTC. It translates to CAWSVETQYF.

This clonotype turned up a few times. The CDR3 nucleotides read TGTGCCAGCAGCTTGAGGGCCAGGAGCTCCTACGAGCAGTACTTC. It translates to CASSLRARSSYEQYF. V usage is TRBV5-6 and J usage is TRBJ2-7; D is ambiguous. Germline V gene sequence: CDR1 SGHDT, CDR2 YYEEEE. V lost 1 base to trimming and J lost 0 bases, with 11 bases between them. The CDR3 consists of 15 residues.

The table lists this clonotype with many counts. The chain joins TRBV28 to TRBJ2-5; D not certain. With 7 bases removed from V and 4 bases from J, the gap between germline ends came to 16 bases. The CDR3 sequence is 14 residues long. Germline-derived CDR1 and CDR2 are MDHEN and SYDVKM. The CDR3 region is CASIRASPGETQYF. In DNA form, the CDR3 reads TGTGCCAGCATCCGGGCGTCTCCGGGAGAGACCCAGTACTTC.

The chain links TRBV4-1 to TRBJ1-2; D remains ambiguous. The germline gives CDR1 MGHRA, CDR2 YSYEKL. Trimming took off 0 bases at V and 4 bases at J, with 15 bases between the two ends. This CDR3 has 16 amino acids. CDR3 amino acids: CASSQDRALGSYGYTF. CDR3 DNA sequence: TGCGCCAGCAGCCAAGATAGGGCCCTAGGTAGCTATGGCTACACCTTC.

This clonotype was counted ten times or more. The rearrangement uses TRBV28 and TRBJ1-2; D may be TRBD1 (6 bases). CDR3 size: 17 residues. CDR1 MDHEN and CDR2 SYDVKM come from the germline V gene. The ends were cut back, 4 bases at V and 6 bases at J, with 24 bases in the middle. The CDR3 nucleotides are TGTGCCAGCAGTTCCTGGGGGTTACAGGGTTCGTATAATGGCTACACCTTC. Its translation is CASSSWGLQGSYNGYTF.

The rearrangement joins TRBV5-8 to TRBJ2-5; D gene uncertain. Germline CDR1 is SGHTS and CDR2 is YDEGEE. Trimming took 5 bases from V and 7 from J, leaving 12 bases between them. The CDR3 has 12 residues. CDR3 amino acids: CASRRLFRTQYF. CDR3 nucleotides: TGTGCCAGCAGACGCCTTTTCAGGACCCAGTACTTC.

This clonotype has more than one count but fewer than ten. The rearrangement links TRBV5-4 to TRBJ2-2; TRBD1 agrees at 7 bases. This CDR3 region has 16 residues. The V gene end was trimmed by 4 bases and the J gene end by 3 bases; junction bases not matched to a gene: 9. Germline V gene lookup returns CDR1 SGHNT and CDR2 YYREEE (reference sequence). In DNA form, the CDR3 reads TGTGCCAGCAGCCCCACTACGGGACAGTACACCGGGGAGCTGTTTTTT. It codes for CASSPTTGQYTGELFF.

Many counts were recorded for this clonotype. J is TRBJ1-4 and V is TRBV30; D may be TRBD1 (5 bases). V dropped 1 base and J dropped 8 bases, with 5 bases sitting between them. The CDR3 has 11 residues. The germline CDR1 and CDR2 sequences are GTSNPN and SVGIG (reference sequence). Written as DNA, the CDR3 is TGTGCCTGGAGTGACAGGGAAAAACTGTTTTTT. Translated, it gives CAWSDREKLFF.

This clonotype occurred a few times. The CDR3 DNA follows: TGTGCCTGGACCTACAGGGTGGGGAGCTCCTACGAGCAGTACTTC. It translates to CAWTYRVGSSYEQYF. The V and J genes are TRBV30 and TRBJ2-7, with D perhaps matching TRBD1 (6 bases). Per the germline V gene, CDR1 is GTSNPN and CDR2 is SVGIG (reference sequence). The CDR3 runs 15 residues. V was pared by 4 bases and J by 0 bases, with 16 bases between. Based on the CDR3 plus reference TRBV30 and TRBJ2-7, the full variable domain is SQTIHQWPATLVQPVGSPLSLECTVEGTSNPNLYWYRQAAGRGLQLLFYSVGIGQISSEVPQNLSASRPQDRQFILSSKKLLLSDSGFYLCAWTYRVGSSYEQYFGPGTRLTVT.